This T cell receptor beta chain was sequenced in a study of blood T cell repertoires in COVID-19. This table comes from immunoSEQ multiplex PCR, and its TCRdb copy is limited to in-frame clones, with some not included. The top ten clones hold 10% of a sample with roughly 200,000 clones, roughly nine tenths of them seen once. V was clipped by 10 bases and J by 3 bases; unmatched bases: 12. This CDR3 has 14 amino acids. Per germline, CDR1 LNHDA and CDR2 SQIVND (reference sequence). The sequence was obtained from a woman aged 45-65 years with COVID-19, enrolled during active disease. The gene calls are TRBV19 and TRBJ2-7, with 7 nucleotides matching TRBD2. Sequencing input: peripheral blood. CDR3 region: CATSSGTTYYEQYF. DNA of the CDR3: TGTGCCACCTCATCGGGGACTACATACTACGAGCAGTACTTC.